The 8 T cell receptor beta chains presented below share a single source sample, sequenced in a study of cytomegalovirus exposure and HLA in healthy donors. PCR employed 60 Vbeta and 13 Jbeta primers. TCRdb's table, derived via immunoSEQ multiplex PCR, lists solely in-frame clones and lacks some. The table lists 95,000 to 120,000 clones, 82% of them singletons, with 2% to 3% in the top ten. Sequenced input: PBMCs. All receptors come from a woman between 18 and 30 years old in good health and CMV-seronegative.

This clone was observed once. The V gene is TRBV5-6, the J gene TRBJ2-1; D perhaps matches TRBD2 (6 bases). The germline V and J ends were trimmed by 2 bases and 6 bases, with 15 bases remaining between them. The CDR3 contains 15 residues. Germline assignment: CDR1 SGHDT and CDR2 YYEEEE. CDR3 amino acids: CASSFWGTGLNEQFF. The CDR3, as DNA: TGTGCCAGCAGCTTTTGGGGAACGGGACTCAATGAGCAGTTCTTC.

V and J are TRBV4-1 and TRBJ1-5, with 8 bases aligning to TRBD1. The CDR3 contains 17 residues. V lost 2 bases, J lost 0 bases, and 6 bases stayed unmatched. Per the germline V gene, CDR1 is MGHRA and CDR2 is YSYEKL. This CDR3 is CASSQTVRGLSNQPQHF. CDR3 bases: TGCGCCAGCAGCCAAACCGTCAGGGGGCTTAGCAATCAGCCCCAGCATTTT.

This chain links TRBV7-2 with TRBJ1-3; D call uncertain. CDR3 length: 15 amino acids. Germline loops: CDR1 SGHTA, CDR2 FQGNSA. Trimming removed 3 bases from V and 3 bases from J, with 12 bases in between. In DNA form, the CDR3 reads TGTGCCAGCAGCTTTGGTGCGGGGTTTGGAAACACCATATATTTT. This encodes CASSFGAGFGNTIYF. Full variable domain (missing parts from reference TRBV7-2 and TRBJ1-3): GAGVSQSPSNKVTEKGKDVELRCDPISGHTALYWYRQSLGQGLEFLIYFQGNSAPDKSGLPSDRFSAERTGGSVSTLTIQRTQQEDSAVYLCASSFGAGFGNTIYFGEGSWLTVV.

V and J are TRBV5-1 and TRBJ2-3, with 7 bases matching TRBD2. Germline assignment: CDR1 SGHRS and CDR2 YFSETQ. The CDR3 is made up of 15 amino acids. The J segment lost 2 bases and the V segment lost 0 bases, leaving 3 bases of the junction unmatched. This chain's CDR3 is CASSLGAGSTDTQYF. Here the CDR3 DNA reads TGCGCCAGCAGCTTGGGAGCGGGGTCCACAGATACGCAGTATTTT. The variable domain in full, completed from reference TRBV5-1 and TRBJ2-3, reads KAGVTQTPRYLIKTRGQQVTLSCSPISGHRSVSWYQQTPGQGLQFLFEYFSETQRNKGNFPGRFSGRQFSNSRSEMNVSTLELGDSALYLCASSLGAGSTDTQYFGPGTRLTVL.

The gene calls are TRBV15 and TRBJ2-3, with TRBD2 matching over 7 bases. The germline V gene encodes CDR1 LNHNV and CDR2 YYDKDF (reference sequence). Germline trimming cut 0 bases from V and 11 bases from J; bases unmatched to any gene: 11. The CDR3 is made up of 15 amino acids. The CDR3 DNA reads as TGTGCCACCAGCAGAGATCTTATTTGGGAGGGAGGGCAGTATTTT. Protein: CATSRDLIWEGGQYF.

This chain joins TRBV11-3 and TRBJ1-1; D is undetermined. Per germline, CDR1 SGHNT and CDR2 YENEEA. Trimming cost V 0 bases and J 4 bases, with 15 bases left between them. The CDR3 has 16 residues. Here the CDR3 DNA reads TGTGCCAGCAGCTTAGAAATGGGCACGGCGGGCACTGAAGCTTTCTTT. Protein sequence: CASSLEMGTAGTEAFF.

This clone was detected a few times. The chain carries TRBV7-6 and TRBJ1-4; D possibly corresponds to TRBD1 (5 bases). Deletions cut 5 bases from V and 7 bases from J, with 11 bases between. CDR3 length: 13 amino acids. Germline V gives CDR1 SGHVS, CDR2 FNYEAQ. The CDR3 reads CASSLTGGEKLFF. CDR3 bases: TGTGCCAGCAGCCTCACCGGGGGTGAAAAACTGTTTTTT.

This sequence joins TRBV28 and TRBJ2-3; 9 bases line up with TRBD2. The J segment lost 14 bases and the V segment lost 9 bases, leaving 9 bases of the junction unmatched. Germline loops: CDR1 MDHEN, CDR2 SYDVKM. This CDR3 spans 11 amino acids. CDR3 in amino acids: CASRASGKTYF. In DNA, the CDR3 is TGTGCCAGTAGAGCTAGCGGGAAAACGTATTTT.